The rows below give T cell receptor beta chains drawn from one sample of a study of T cell responses to AZD1222 COVID-19 vaccine. Method: immunoSEQ multiplex PCR; TCRdb's copy keeps in-frame clones and lacks some. The sample consists of approximately 120,000 clones, roughly 90% of them appearing once. The specimen was peripheral blood, collected on day 0 of AZD1222 vaccination. The receptor source for this set is an adult in good health. Both conserved end residues are trimmed from each CDR3.

V: TRBV9
length: 12
J: TRBJ1-3
CDR3: ASSVQGYGNTIY

V: TRBV20-1
length: 10
J: TRBJ1-1
CDR3: SASEGSTEAF

V: TRBV7-8
length: 12
J: TRBJ1-1
CDR3: ASKLGGLGTEAF

V: TRBV9
length: 12
J: TRBJ1-5
CDR3: ASSAGLDGQPQH

V: TRBV19
length: 10
J: TRBJ2-7
CDR3: ATSMGSYEQY

V: TRBV5-3
length: 12
J: TRBJ2-5
CDR3: ARSPLGGRETQY

V: TRBV6-5
length: 13
J: TRBJ1-4
CDR3: ASSTHRVANEKLF

V: TRBV4-2
length: 15
J: TRBJ1-2
CDR3: ASSQSPAGTMDYGYT

V: TRBV14
length: 12
J: TRBJ2-3
CDR3: ASSLSWSGDTQY

V: TRBV5-4
length: 12
J: TRBJ1-4
CDR3: ASSLQGANEKLF

V: TRBV6-2/TRBV6-3
length: 15
J: TRBJ2-3
CDR3: ASSSQSDRGGLGTQY

V: TRBV6-5
length: 13
J: TRBJ1-1
CDR3: ASSSLDRLNTEAF

V: TRBV6-2/TRBV6-3
length: 14
J: TRBJ2-2
CDR3: ASSRFARVGTGELF

V: TRBV18
length: 16
J: TRBJ2-5
CDR3: ASSPPGTGGRGQETQY

V: TRBV7-3
length: 11
J: TRBJ2-5
CDR3: ASSFGGQETQY

V: TRBV3-1/TRBV3-2
length: 13
J: TRBJ2-5
CDR3: ASSQRGGIQETQY

V: TRBV4-3
length: 14
J: TRBJ2-7
CDR3: ASSQDRGGASYEQY

V: TRBV28
length: 13
J: TRBJ2-5
CDR3: ASSEGTGGGETQY

V: TRBV30
length: 10
J: TRBJ1-2
CDR3: AWSAGENGYT

V: TRBV19
length: 12
J: TRBJ2-1
CDR3: ASSGGSSYNEQF

V: TRBV12-3/TRBV12-4
length: 11
J: TRBJ1-2
CDR3: ASTFDRADGYT

V: TRBV7-9
length: 12
J: TRBJ1-3
CDR3: ASSLGGRGNTIY

V: TRBV7-9
length: 13
J: TRBJ2-7
CDR3: ASSKTGLAGREQY

V: TRBV12-2
length: 16
J: TRBJ1-5
CDR3: ASRLAKGRKGGCQPQH

V: TRBV16
length: 12
J: TRBJ1-5
CDR3: ASSQLTDNQPQH

V: TRBV30
length: 10
J: TRBJ1-2
CDR3: AWSGTNYGYT

V: TRBV27
length: 13
J: TRBJ2-7
CDR3: ASRRDRALSYEQY

V: TRBV7-4
length: 12
J: TRBJ1-5
CDR3: ASSPRQAPRPQH

V: TRBV4-2
length: 15
J: TRBJ2-7
CDR3: ASSPAVLAGNAYEQY

V: TRBV27
length: 15
J: TRBJ1-5
CDR3: ASSLTPGTGSNQPQH

V: TRBV5-1
length: 16
J: TRBJ2-5
CDR3: ASSSGLAGGPFQETQY

V: TRBV6-5
length: 11
J: TRBJ1-5
CDR3: ASRMDREGPQH

V: TRBV10-2
length: 10
J: TRBJ2-7
CDR3: ASSGGSYEQY

V: TRBV2
length: 12
J: TRBJ2-3
CDR3: ARAGDGSTDTQY

V: TRBV11-2
length: 9
J: TRBJ1-1
CDR3: ASSFWAEAF

V: TRBV30
length: 11
J: TRBJ2-3
CDR3: AVGPRQVHTQY

V: TRBV4-1
length: 14
J: TRBJ1-5
CDR3: ASSQEAAMRNQPQH

V: TRBV11-2
length: 9
J: TRBJ2-7
CDR3: ASSPGYEQY

V: TRBV7-2
length: 12
J: TRBJ1-1
CDR3: ASSTQFGDTEAF

V: TRBV18
length: 13
J: TRBJ1-1
CDR3: ASSLQRVGNTEAF

V: TRBV5-1
length: 10
J: TRBJ2-5
CDR3: ASSSGSETQY

V: TRBV11-2
length: 13
J: TRBJ2-7
CDR3: ASSLEGAGPYEQY

V: TRBV12-3/TRBV12-4
length: 10
J: TRBJ2-1
CDR3: ASSLLTSGQF

V: TRBV12-3/TRBV12-4
length: 11
J: TRBJ1-2
CDR3: ASSFDRRGGYT

V: TRBV7-9
length: 14
J: TRBJ1-2
CDR3: ASSLEYGPRAGGYT

V: TRBV6-2/TRBV6-3
length: 11
J: TRBJ2-4
CDR3: ASSRTTGGFQY

V: TRBV18
length: 14
J: TRBJ2-2
CDR3: ASSPGQGGDTGELF

V: TRBV18
length: 11
J: TRBJ1-1
CDR3: ASSPSSVPEAF

V: TRBV11-2
length: 13
J: TRBJ1-2
CDR3: ASSLVDTVDYGYT

V: TRBV27
length: 10
J: TRBJ2-7
CDR3: ASSTAGDEQY

V: TRBV6-5
length: 13
J: TRBJ1-3
CDR3: ASSPGPTSGNTIY

V: TRBV13
length: 14
J: TRBJ2-7
CDR3: ASSLGAQGRDDEQY

V: TRBV19
length: 9
J: TRBJ2-7
CDR3: ASSRMGEQY

V: TRBV6-2/TRBV6-3
length: 10
J: TRBJ1-3
CDR3: ASSDSGNTIY

V: TRBV7-9
length: 10
J: TRBJ2-7
CDR3: ASSLDLVVQY